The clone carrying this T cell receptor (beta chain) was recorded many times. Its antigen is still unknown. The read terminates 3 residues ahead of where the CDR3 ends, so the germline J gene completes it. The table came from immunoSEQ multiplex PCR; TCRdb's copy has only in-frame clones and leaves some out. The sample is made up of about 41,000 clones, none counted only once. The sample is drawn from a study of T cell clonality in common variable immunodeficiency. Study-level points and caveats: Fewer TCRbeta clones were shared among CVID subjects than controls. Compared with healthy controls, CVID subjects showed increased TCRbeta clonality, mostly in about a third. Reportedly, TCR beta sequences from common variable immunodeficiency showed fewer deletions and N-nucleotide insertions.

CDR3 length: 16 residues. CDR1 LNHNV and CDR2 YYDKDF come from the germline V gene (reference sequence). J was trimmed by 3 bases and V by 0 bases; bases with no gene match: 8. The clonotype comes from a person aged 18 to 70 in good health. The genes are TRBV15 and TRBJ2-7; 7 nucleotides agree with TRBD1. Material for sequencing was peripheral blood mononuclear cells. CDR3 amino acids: CATSRDLSGQLYEQYF. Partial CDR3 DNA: TGTGCCACCAGCAGAGATCTGTCGGGACAGCTCTACGAG.